This entry lists 17 T cell receptor beta chains sequenced from one sample in a study of regulatory T cells in long-lasting Graves disease. Time point in this sample: persistent/refractory GD, antithyroid drugs over 5 years with positive TRAb. RNA extracted from PBMCs served as the sequencing template. Combining iRepertoire HTBI primers with Arm-PCR of CDR3 regions, the authors built TCR beta libraries. TCRdb independently ran MiXCR on the multiplex PCR reads; one entry per CDR3 protein. Of about 460,000 distinct CDR3 sequences in the sample, 22% were seen once. Here the sequenced sample was peripheral blood mononuclear cells (PBMCs), taken when the disease was refractory, from a patient treated with antithyroid drugs. The receptors were gathered from a female donor with Graves disease.

To note about this clonotype: This clone may be a read error of a much larger clone one base away. The V call is TRBV6-5, the J call TRBJ2-5; D is unresolved. The CDR3 runs 14 residues. In germline, CDR1 is MNHEY, CDR2 SVGAGI. Trimming shortened V by 0 bases and J by 1 base, and 6 bases separated the two germline ends. For the CDR3, the DNA is TGTGCCAGCAGTTACTCGGCCAGCCAAGAGACCCAGTACTTC. Amino acid sequence: CASSYSASQETQYF.

In this sample, this clonotype turned up a few times. The rearrangement joins TRBV3-1 to TRBJ2-7; TRBD1 matches 7 bases. Trimming took 3 bases from V and 2 from J; bases not matched to a gene: 4. CDR3 length: 14 residues. The V gene's germline CDR1 is LGHDT and CDR2 YNNKEL (reference sequence). DNA for the CDR3: TGTGCCAGCAGCCAGGGACAGTCAGCCTACGAGCAGTACTTC. It yields the protein CASSQGQSAYEQYF.

V gene TRBV5-6 combines with J gene TRBJ1-5; 7 bases fit TRBD1. With V trimmed by 3 bases and J by 3 bases, 12 bases remained unmatched. Germline loops: CDR1 SGHDT, CDR2 YYEEEE. This CDR3 has 17 amino acids. CDR3: CASSSTLGQSDNQPQHF. The CDR3 DNA reads TGTGCCAGCAGCTCCACCCTGGGACAGTCCGACAATCAGCCCCAGCATTTT.

The genes are TRBV19 and TRBJ1-4, with TRBD1 as a possible D gene (5 bases). CDR3 length: 14 amino acids. Germline values: CDR1 LNHDA, CDR2 SQIVND (reference sequence). The V and J ends lost 7 bases and 7 bases respectively, with 16 bases between them. The CDR3 sequence: CASTPTARPEKLFF. The CDR3 coding sequence is TGTGCCAGTACCCCGACAGCGAGGCCTGAAAAACTGTTTTTT.

CDR3 DNA: TGTGCCTGGGGGGACGGGACAGGAATCTCTGGAAACACCATATATTTT. Its translation: CAWGDGTGISGNTIYF. This chain uses TRBV30 with TRBJ1-3; 8 bases are a match to TRBD1. Trimming at V came to 5 bases and at J to 0 bases, leaving 9 bases not matched to a gene. The CDR3 has 16 residues. Per germline, CDR1 GTSNPN and CDR2 SVGIG (reference sequence).

V usage is TRBV12-3 or TRBV12-4 and J usage is TRBJ2-5, with D hard to call. Trimming cost V 2 bases and J 2 bases, with 12 bases left between them. The CDR3 extends over 15 amino acids. The CDR3 protein is CASSLYPNPQETQYF. The CDR3 bases are TGTGCCAGCAGTTTATATCCGAACCCTCAAGAGACCCAGTACTTC.

The sample holds a few counts of this clonotype. The V and J genes are TRBV15 and TRBJ2-1, with D possibly being TRBD2 (6 bases). Per germline, CDR1 LNHNV and CDR2 YYDKDF (reference sequence). V gave up 5 bases and J gave up 0 bases, with 11 bases separating them. The CDR3 length is 15 residues. The CDR3 region is CATSGGISSYNEQFF. As DNA, the CDR3 is TGTGCCACCAGCGGGGGGATTAGCTCCTACAATGAGCAGTTCTTC.

This clonotype came up a few times. V gene TRBV29-1 combines with J gene TRBJ2-7, with D hard to call. CDR3 length: 13 amino acids. Trimming pared 3 bases from V and 0 bases from J, leaving 9 bases between. From germline, CDR1 is SQVTM and CDR2 ANQGSEA. The CDR3 nucleotides read TGCAGCGTTGACGAGGCGAGCTCCTACGAGCAGTACTTC. It is translated as CSVDEASSYEQYF.

A single count supports this clonotype. One base away lies a much larger clone, so this may be a sequencing read error. The V gene is TRBV27, the J gene TRBJ1-5, with 9 bases aligning to TRBD1. This CDR3 has 17 residues. CDR1 is MNHEY and CDR2 is SMNVEV in the germline V gene (reference sequence). CDR3 nucleotides: TGTGCCGGCAGTCTCTACAGGGGGCGGTCGGAAAATCAGCCCCAGCATTTT. It translates to CAGSLYRGRSENQPQHF.

This clonotype has a handful of counts. This rearrangement joins TRBV20-1 to TRBJ1-1; TRBD1 aligns across 10 bases. CDR1 and CDR2 from the germline V gene are DFQATT and SNEGSKA (reference sequence). This CDR3 region has 12 residues. CDR3 DNA sequence: TGCAGCGAAGGGACAGGGGCTTCTGAAGCTTTCTTT. As protein: CSEGTGASEAFF.

This clonotype was detected a few times. The rearrangement joins TRBV30 to TRBJ2-5, with 8 bases lining up with TRBD1. This CDR3 has 15 amino acids. V lost 1 base and J lost 5; bases outside the gene matches: 9. Germline V gene lookup returns CDR1 GTSNPN and CDR2 SVGIG (reference sequence). The CDR3 DNA sequence: TGTGCCTGGAGTGCCAGGGGGCAGGGGTACGAGACCCAGTACTTC. Translation gives CAWSARGQGYETQYF. Full variable domain (outside the CDR3, taken from reference TRBV30 and TRBJ2-5): SQTIHQWPATLVQPVGSPLSLECTVEGTSNPNLYWYRQAAGRGLQLLFYSVGIGQISSEVPQNLSASRPQDRQFILSSKKLLLSDSGFYLCAWSARGQGYETQYFGPGTRLLVL.

Notes on this clonotype: Being one base from a much bigger clone, this may be a read error. The CDR3 does not end in the conserved phenylalanine or tryptophan, so this is likely a read error. CDR3 loop: CASSSGTGRGETQYL. The CDR3 DNA follows: TGTGCTAGCAGCTCCGGGACAGGGAGAGGAGAGACCCAGTACCTC. V gene TRBV7-7 combines with J gene TRBJ2-5; 9 nucleotides agree with TRBD1. Germline values: CDR1 SSHAT, CDR2 FNYEAQ (reference sequence). This CDR3 is 15 amino acids long.

This clonotype turned up a few times. CDR3 coding DNA: TGCGCCAGCAGCTTGGCCTTCCAGCGGGGGGTCACAGATACGCAGTATTTT. Its protein is CASSLAFQRGVTDTQYF. V and J are TRBV5-1 and TRBJ2-3, with 9 bases that match TRBD2. This CDR3 has 17 amino acids. V shed 0 bases, J shed 2 bases, and the junction held 7 bases outside the gene matches. Germline lookup yields CDR1 SGHRS and CDR2 YFSETQ.

This clonotype was observed at least ten times. This chain connects TRBV2 to TRBJ1-2; the match to TRBD1 covers 9 bases. The CDR3 contains 15 residues. Germline CDR1 SNHLY, CDR2 FYNNEI. After removal of 7 bases from V and 4 bases from J, the junction contained 10 bases not matched to a gene. The CDR3 sequence: CASNLGTGYGYGYTF. For the CDR3, the DNA is TGTGCCAGCAACCTAGGGACAGGGTACGGCTATGGCTACACCTTC.

The V gene is TRBV13, the J gene TRBJ2-3; TRBD2 matches 7 bases. CDR1 and CDR2 from the germline V gene are PRHDT and FYEKMQ (reference sequence). The CDR3 is 18 amino acids. The J segment lost 4 bases and the V segment lost 6 bases, leaving 19 bases of the junction unmatched. The CDR3 is CASSERREVFGGSDTQYF. In DNA, the CDR3 is TGTGCCAGCAGTGAAAGGCGGGAAGTCTTCGGGGGGTCAGATACGCAGTATTTT. Together with reference TRBV13 and TRBJ2-3, the CDR3 gives the full variable domain: AAGVIQSPRHLIKEKRETATLKCYPIPRHDTVYWYQQGPGQDPQFLISFYEKMQSDKGSIPDRFSAQQFSDYHSELNMSSLELGDSALYFCASSERREVFGGSDTQYFGPGTRLTVL.

The V gene is TRBV20-1, the J gene TRBJ1-5; TRBD1 might be the D (5 bases). V gave up 6 bases and J gave up 2 bases, with 20 bases separating them. Germline assignment: CDR1 DFQATT and CDR2 SNEGSKA (reference sequence). This CDR3 comprises 16 residues. This chain's CDR3 is CSADNRPGVGNQPQHF. The CDR3 region has the DNA TGCAGTGCGGACAACAGGCCCGGGGTCGGCAATCAGCCCCAGCATTTT.

This clonotype was observed many times. J is TRBJ1-4 and V is TRBV2; D is unresolved. The CDR3 has 13 residues. The ends were cut back, 9 bases at V and 5 bases at J, with 13 bases in the middle. From germline, CDR1 is SNHLY and CDR2 FYNNEI. CDR3 nucleotide sequence: TGTGCCAGACGTCCGCCTTCAAATGAAAAACTGTTTTTT. The encoded protein is CARRPPSNEKLFF.